This T cell receptor beta chain was observed in a study of blood T cells in healthy people across ages. Germline loops: CDR1 SEHNR, CDR2 FQNEAQ (reference sequence). Deletions cut 5 bases from V and 0 bases from J, with 13 bases between. The CDR3 is made up of 15 amino acids. Remarks on this clonotype: Its target is unknown.

Study results and caveats: Comparison with aged donors showed that long-lived donors had more naive CD4+ cells and higher diversity.

For the second PCR, which ran for about 7 to 11 cycles, a sample-barcoded 5' primer and a J-beta primer mix were used. The template-switch adaptor, which had 12 random nucleotides, put a tag on each cDNA molecule. TCRdb passed the 5' RACE reads through MiXCR, listing each CDR3 protein once. The sample has over 1,500,000 distinct CDR3 sequences, approximately 39% seen once. The chain employs TRBV7-9 and TRBJ1-2, with a weak D call TRBD1 (6 bases). The receptor's source is a human donor in good health. Sequenced material: blood. The CDR3 is CASSPGTSSNYGYTF. The CDR3 coding sequence is TGTGCCAGCAGCCCCGGGACATCTTCTAACTATGGCTACACCTTC.